Below are 5 T cell receptor beta chains sequenced from a single sample in a study of blood T cell repertoires in COVID-19. Using immunoSEQ multiplex PCR, the repertoire was profiled, and TCRdb retains in-frame clones only, with some absent. The table includes 200,000 to 250,000 clones, nearly 90% detected once. Material for sequencing was peripheral blood. The receptors derive from a man younger than 30 with active or convalescent COVID-19.

The rearrangement links TRBV9 to TRBJ1-1; no clear D. Germline CDR1 and CDR2: SGDLS and YYNGEE. V was clipped by 5 bases and J by 6 bases, with 14 bases between them. The CDR3 is 13 amino acids. The CDR3 loop is CASSPIPGAEAFF. In DNA form, the CDR3 reads TGTGCCAGCAGTCCTATCCCCGGGGCTGAAGCTTTCTTT. Supplemented by reference TRBV9 and TRBJ1-1, the full variable domain reads DSGVTQTPKHLITATGQRVTLRCSPRSGDLSVYWYQQSLDQGLQFLIQYYNGEERAKGNILERFSAQQFPDLHSELNLSSLELGDSALYFCASSPIPGAEAFFGQGTRLTVV.

V usage is TRBV14 and J usage is TRBJ2-7, with 10 nucleotides matching TRBD2. With 6 bases clipped from V and 0 bases from J, the junction kept 20 bases outside the gene matches. Germline CDR1 reads SGHDN; CDR2 reads FVKESK. The CDR3 has 20 residues. In nucleotides, the CDR3 is TGTGCCAGCAGTCCTACCTACCCCGGGACTAGCGTCAGGAGCTCCTACGAGCAGTACTTC. This encodes CASSPTYPGTSVRSSYEQYF.

The rearrangement links TRBV27 to TRBJ1-4; 7 bases are shared with TRBD1. J was trimmed by 7 bases and V by 2 bases; bases with no gene match: 10. The CDR3 covers 16 residues. CDR1 is MNHEY, CDR2 SMNVEV, per germline (reference sequence). Written as DNA, the CDR3 is TGTGCCAGCAGTTTACTCGGGGACAGAAGATCTGAAAAACTGTTTTTT. Translating gives CASSLLGDRRSEKLFF.

This chain links TRBV7-2 with TRBJ2-1, with a tentative D call TRBD1 (5 bases). The CDR3 totals 15 residues. V was cut by 1 base and J by 2 bases, with 9 bases left in between. Germline V gene data show CDR1 as SGHTA and CDR2 as FQGNSA. CDR3: CASSLDDRAYNEQFF. CDR3 nucleotide sequence: TGTGCCAGCAGCTTAGATGACAGAGCCTACAATGAGCAGTTCTTC.

This clone was observed a handful of times. V gene TRBV30 combines with J gene TRBJ1-3, with D perhaps TRBD1 (5 bases). The V end was cut by 4 bases, the J end by 3 bases, with 10 bases between. Germline V lookup: CDR1 GTSNPN, CDR2 SVGIG (reference sequence). The CDR3 is 13 amino acids. The DNA of the CDR3 is TGTGCCTGGACAGGGTATTTTGGAAACACCATATATTTT. Translating it yields CAWTGYFGNTIYF.